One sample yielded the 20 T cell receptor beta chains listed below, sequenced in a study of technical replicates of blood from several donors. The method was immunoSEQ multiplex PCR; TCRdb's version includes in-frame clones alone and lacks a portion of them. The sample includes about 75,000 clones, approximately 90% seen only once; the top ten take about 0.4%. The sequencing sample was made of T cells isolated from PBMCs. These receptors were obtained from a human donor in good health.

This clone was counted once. CDR3 loop: CASSLWRAPYNEQFF. In DNA, the CDR3 is TGTGCCAGCAGTCTATGGAGGGCCCCCTACAATGAGCAGTTCTTC. V is TRBV27 and J is TRBJ2-1; possible D gene TRBD2, 6 bases. The germline CDR1 and CDR2 sequences are MNHEY and SMNVEV (reference sequence). V dropped 5 bases and J dropped 2 bases, with 13 bases sitting between them. This CDR3 has 15 amino acids.

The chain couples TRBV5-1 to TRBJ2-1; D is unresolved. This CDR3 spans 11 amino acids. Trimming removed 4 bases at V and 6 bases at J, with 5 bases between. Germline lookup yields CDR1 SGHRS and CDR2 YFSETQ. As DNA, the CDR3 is TGCGCCAGCAGCCAACTCAATGAGCAGTTCTTC. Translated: CASSQLNEQFF.

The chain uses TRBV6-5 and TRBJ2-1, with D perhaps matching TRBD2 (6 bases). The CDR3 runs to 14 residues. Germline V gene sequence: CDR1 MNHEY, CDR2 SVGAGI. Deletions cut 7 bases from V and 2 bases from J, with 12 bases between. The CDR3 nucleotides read TGTGCCAGCACCCCCTGGGGGGCCTACAATGAGCAGTTCTTC. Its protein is CASTPWGAYNEQFF.

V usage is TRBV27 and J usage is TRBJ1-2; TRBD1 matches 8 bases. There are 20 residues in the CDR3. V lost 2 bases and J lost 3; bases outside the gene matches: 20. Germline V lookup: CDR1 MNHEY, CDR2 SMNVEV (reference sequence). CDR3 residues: CASSLGYGGDRGIQDYGYTF. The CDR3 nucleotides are TGTGCCAGCAGTTTAGGATATGGGGGAGACAGGGGAATTCAGGACTATGGCTACACCTTC.

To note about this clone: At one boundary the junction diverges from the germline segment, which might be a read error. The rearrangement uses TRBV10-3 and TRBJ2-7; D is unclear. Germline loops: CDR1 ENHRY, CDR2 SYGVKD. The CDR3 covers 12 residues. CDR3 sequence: CAISDVSHEQYF. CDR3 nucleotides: TGTGCCATCAGTGATGTCTCCCACGAGCAGTACTTC.

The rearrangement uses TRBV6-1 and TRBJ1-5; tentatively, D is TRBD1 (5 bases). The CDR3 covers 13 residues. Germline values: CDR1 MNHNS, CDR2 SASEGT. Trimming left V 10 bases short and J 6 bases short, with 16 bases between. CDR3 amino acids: CATWERGSQPQHF. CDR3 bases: TGTGCCACCTGGGAACGGGGGAGTCAGCCCCAGCATTTT.

In DNA, the CDR3 is TGTGCCAGCAGCTTAGATCGGGACAGAAGCACAGATACGCAGTATTTT. Translating it yields CASSLDRDRSTDTQYF. The rearrangement uses TRBV11-3 and TRBJ2-3, with 7 positions matching TRBD1. After removal of 0 bases from V and 0 bases from J, the junction contained 3 bases not matched to a gene. Germline V lookup: CDR1 SGHNT, CDR2 YENEEA. This CDR3 is 16 amino acids long.

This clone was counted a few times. CDR3 sequence reads: CARSPGPLVTIYF. The DNA for the CDR3 is TGCGCCAGGTCCCCAGGGCCTCTAGTCACCATATATTTT. V gene TRBV10-1 combines with J gene TRBJ1-3; possibly TRBD1 for D (5 bases). This CDR3 spans 13 amino acids. Deletions cut 9 bases from V and 9 bases from J, with 18 bases between. CDR1 WNHNN and CDR2 SYGVQD come from the germline V gene (reference sequence).

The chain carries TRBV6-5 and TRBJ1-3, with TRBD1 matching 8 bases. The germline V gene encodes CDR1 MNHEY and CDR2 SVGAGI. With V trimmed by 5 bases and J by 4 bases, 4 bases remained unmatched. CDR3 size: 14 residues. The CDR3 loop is CASSITGGGNTIYF. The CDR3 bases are TGTGCCAGCAGTATCACAGGGGGGGGAAACACCATATATTTT.

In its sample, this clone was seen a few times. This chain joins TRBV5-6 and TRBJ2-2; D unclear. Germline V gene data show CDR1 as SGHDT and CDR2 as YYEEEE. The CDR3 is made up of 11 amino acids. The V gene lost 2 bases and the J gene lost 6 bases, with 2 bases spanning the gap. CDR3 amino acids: CASSFSGELFF. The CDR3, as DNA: TGTGCCAGCAGCTTCTCCGGGGAGCTGTTTTTT.

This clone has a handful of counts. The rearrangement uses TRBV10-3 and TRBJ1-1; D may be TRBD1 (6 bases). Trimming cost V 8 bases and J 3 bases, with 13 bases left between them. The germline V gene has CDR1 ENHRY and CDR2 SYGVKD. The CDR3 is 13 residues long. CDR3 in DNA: TGTGCCATCGGAGACAGGCACTACACTGAAGCTTTCTTT. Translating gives CAIGDRHYTEAFF.

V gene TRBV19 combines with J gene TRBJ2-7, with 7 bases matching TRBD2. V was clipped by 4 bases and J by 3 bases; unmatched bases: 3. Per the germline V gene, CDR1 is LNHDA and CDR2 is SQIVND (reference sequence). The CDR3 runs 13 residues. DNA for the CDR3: TGTGCCAGTAGTAGCGGGAGAATCTACGAGCAGTACTTC. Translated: CASSSGRIYEQYF.

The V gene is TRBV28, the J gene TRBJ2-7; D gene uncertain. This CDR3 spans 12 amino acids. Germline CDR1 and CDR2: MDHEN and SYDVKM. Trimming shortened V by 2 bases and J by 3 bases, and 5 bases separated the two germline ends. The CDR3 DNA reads TGTGCCAGCAGTTTAATCCACTACGAGCAGTACTTC. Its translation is CASSLIHYEQYF.

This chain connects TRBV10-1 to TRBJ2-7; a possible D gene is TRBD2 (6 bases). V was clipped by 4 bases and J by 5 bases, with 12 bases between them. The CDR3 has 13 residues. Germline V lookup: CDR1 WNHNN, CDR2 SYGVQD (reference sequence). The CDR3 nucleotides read TGCGCCAGCAGTGTGCGGGACGTCAACGAGCAGTACTTC. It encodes CASSVRDVNEQYF.

The CDR3 DNA follows: TGTGCCAGCAGTTTAGGGGGCCACCCATTCGCGAACACCGGGGAGCTGTTTTTT. Amino acids: CASSLGGHPFANTGELFF. This chain connects TRBV27 to TRBJ2-2; maybe TRBD1 (6 bases). Germline V gives CDR1 MNHEY, CDR2 SMNVEV (reference sequence). The CDR3 sequence is 18 residues long. Trimming left V 2 bases short and J 0 bases short, with 16 bases between.

For the CDR3, the DNA is TGTGCCAGCAGCTTACGTGACAGGGTTGGGACTGAAGCTTTCTTT. It is translated as CASSLRDRVGTEAFF. This sequence joins TRBV11-3 and TRBJ1-1; 7 nucleotides match TRBD1. The length of the CDR3 is 15 residues. V shed 2 bases and J 5 bases; nucleotides not matched to a gene: 8. CDR1 is SGHNT and CDR2 is YENEEA in the germline V gene.

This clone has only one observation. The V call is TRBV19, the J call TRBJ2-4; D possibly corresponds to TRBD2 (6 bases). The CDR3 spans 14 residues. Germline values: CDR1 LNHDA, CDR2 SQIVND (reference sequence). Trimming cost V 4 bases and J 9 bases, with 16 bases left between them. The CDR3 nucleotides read TGTGCCAGTAGTAACCCTCAGGGAGGAAGCATTCAGTACTTC. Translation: CASSNPQGGSIQYF.

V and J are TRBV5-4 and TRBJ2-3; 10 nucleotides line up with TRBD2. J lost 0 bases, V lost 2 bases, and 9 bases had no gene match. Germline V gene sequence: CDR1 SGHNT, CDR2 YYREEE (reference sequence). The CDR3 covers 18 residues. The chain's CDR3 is CASSLSSGTSESTDTQYF. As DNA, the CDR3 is TGTGCCAGCAGCTTATCGTCCGGGACTAGCGAGAGCACAGATACGCAGTATTTT.

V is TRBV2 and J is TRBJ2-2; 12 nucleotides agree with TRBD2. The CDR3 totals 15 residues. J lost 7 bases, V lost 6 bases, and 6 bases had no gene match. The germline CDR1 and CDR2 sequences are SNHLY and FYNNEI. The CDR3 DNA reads TGTGCCAGCAGGATGACTAGCGGGAGCGGCGGGGAGCTGTTTTTT. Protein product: CASRMTSGSGGELFF. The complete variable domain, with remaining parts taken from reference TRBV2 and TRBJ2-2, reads EPEVTQTPSHQVTQMGQEVILRCVPISNHLYFYWYRQILGQKVEFLVSFYNNEISEKSEIFDDQFSVERPDGSNFTLKIRSTKLEDSAMYFCASRMTSGSGGELFFGEGSRLTVL.

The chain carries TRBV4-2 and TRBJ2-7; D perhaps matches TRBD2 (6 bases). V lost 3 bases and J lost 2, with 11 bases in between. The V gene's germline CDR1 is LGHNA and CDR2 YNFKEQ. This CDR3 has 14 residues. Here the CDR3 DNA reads TGTGCCAGCAGCCAGGCGGGACTTACCTACGAGCAGTACTTC. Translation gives CASSQAGLTYEQYF.